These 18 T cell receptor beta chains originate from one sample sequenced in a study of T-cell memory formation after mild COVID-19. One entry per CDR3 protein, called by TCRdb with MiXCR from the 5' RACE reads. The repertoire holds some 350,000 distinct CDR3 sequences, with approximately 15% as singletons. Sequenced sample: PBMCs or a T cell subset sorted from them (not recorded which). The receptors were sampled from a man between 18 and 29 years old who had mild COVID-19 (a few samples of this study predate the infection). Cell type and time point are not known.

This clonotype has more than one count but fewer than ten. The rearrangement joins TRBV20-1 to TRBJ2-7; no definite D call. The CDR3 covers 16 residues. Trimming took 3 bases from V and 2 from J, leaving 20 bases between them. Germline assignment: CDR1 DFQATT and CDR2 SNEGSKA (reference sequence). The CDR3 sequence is CSASVTDRRQPYEQYF. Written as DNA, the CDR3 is TGCAGTGCTAGTGTAACGGATAGACGACAACCCTACGAGCAGTACTTC.

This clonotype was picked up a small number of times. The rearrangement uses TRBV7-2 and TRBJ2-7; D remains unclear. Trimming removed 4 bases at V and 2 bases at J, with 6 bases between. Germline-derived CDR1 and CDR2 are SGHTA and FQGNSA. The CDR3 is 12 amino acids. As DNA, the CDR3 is TGTGCCAGCAGCTCGACCCCCTACGAGCAGTACTTC. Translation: CASSSTPYEQYF.

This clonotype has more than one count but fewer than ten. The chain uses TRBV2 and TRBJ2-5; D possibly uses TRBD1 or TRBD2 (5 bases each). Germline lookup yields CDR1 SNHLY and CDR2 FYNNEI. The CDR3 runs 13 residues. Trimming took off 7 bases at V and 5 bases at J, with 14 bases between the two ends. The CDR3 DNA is TGTGCCAGCACAGGCCGGTGGGGGGAGACCCAGTACTTC. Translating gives CASTGRWGETQYF.

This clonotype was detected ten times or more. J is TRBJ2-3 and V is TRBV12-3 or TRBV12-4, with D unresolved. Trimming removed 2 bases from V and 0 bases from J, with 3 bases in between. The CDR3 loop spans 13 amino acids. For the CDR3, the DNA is TGTGCCAGCAGTTTATTTAGCACAGATACGCAGTATTTT. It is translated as CASSLFSTDTQYF.

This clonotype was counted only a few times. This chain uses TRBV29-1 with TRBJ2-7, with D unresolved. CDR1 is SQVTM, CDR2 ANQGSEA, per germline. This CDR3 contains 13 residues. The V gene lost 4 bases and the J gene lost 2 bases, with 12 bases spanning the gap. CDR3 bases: TGCAGCGTTGGACCCGCGAACACCTACGAGCAGTACTTC. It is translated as CSVGPANTYEQYF.

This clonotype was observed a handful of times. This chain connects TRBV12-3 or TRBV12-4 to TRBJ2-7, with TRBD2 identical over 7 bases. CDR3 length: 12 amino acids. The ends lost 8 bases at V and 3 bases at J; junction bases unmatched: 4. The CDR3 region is CASGWDYYEQYF. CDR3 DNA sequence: TGTGCCAGCGGTTGGGACTACTACGAGCAGTACTTC.

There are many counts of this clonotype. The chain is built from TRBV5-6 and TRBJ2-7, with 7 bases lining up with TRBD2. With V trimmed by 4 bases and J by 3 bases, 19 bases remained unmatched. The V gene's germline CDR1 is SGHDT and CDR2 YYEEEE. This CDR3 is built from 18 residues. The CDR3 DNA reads TGTGCCAGCAGCCCCAGGCTCCTTGGGGGGGAAATACTCTACGAGCAGTACGTC. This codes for CASSPRLLGGEILYEQYV.

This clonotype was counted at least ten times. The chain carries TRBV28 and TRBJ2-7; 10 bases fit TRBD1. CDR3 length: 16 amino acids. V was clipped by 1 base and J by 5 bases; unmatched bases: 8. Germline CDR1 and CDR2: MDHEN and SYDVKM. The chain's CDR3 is CASSLFPGQGRNEQYV. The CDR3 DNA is TGTGCCAGCAGTTTATTTCCGGGACAGGGGAGGAACGAGCAGTACGTC.

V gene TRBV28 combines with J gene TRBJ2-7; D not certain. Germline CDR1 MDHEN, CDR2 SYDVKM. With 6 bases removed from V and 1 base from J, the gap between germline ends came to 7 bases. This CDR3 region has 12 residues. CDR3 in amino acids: CASSTFSYEQYV. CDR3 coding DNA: TGTGCCAGCAGCACCTTTTCCTACGAGCAGTACGTC.

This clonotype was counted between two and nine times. The CDR3 DNA sequence: TGTGCCAGCAGTGGCCGGGACAAGTATGGCTACACCTTC. Its translation: CASSGRDKYGYTF. The chain is built from TRBV2 and TRBJ1-2; tentatively, D is TRBD1 (6 bases). Trimming stripped 4 bases from V and 5 bases from J, with 11 bases between. The germline CDR1 and CDR2 sequences are SNHLY and FYNNEI. The CDR3 runs 13 residues.

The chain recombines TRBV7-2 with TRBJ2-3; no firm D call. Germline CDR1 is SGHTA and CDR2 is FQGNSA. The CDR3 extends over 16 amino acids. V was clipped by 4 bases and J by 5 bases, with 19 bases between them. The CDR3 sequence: CASSSSNLVGVDTQYF. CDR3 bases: TGTGCCAGCAGCTCCTCTAACCTTGTTGGGGTAGATACGCAGTATTTT.

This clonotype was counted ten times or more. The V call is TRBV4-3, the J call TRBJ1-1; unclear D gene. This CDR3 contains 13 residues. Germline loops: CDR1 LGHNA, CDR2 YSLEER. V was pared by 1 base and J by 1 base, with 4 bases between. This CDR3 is CASSQAGNTEAFF. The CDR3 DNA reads TGCGCCAGCAGCCAAGCCGGGAACACTGAAGCTTTCTTT.

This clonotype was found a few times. CDR3 sequence reads: CASSSDGGAADTQYF. CDR3 nucleotide sequence: TGTGCCAGCAGCTCGGACGGGGGGGCCGCAGATACGCAGTATTTT. This rearrangement joins TRBV7-9 to TRBJ2-3; 8 bases are shared with TRBD2. CDR3 length: 15 amino acids. J was trimmed by 4 bases and V by 4 bases; bases with no gene match: 7. In germline, CDR1 is SEHNR, CDR2 FQNEAQ (reference sequence).

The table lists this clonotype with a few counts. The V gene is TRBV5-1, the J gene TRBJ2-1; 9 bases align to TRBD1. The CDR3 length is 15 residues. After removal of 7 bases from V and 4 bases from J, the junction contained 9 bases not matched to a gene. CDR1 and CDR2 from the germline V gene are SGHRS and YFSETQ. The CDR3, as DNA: TGCGCCAGCCAGCCCCGGGACAGGGAGTACAATGAGCAGTTCTTC. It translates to CASQPRDREYNEQFF.

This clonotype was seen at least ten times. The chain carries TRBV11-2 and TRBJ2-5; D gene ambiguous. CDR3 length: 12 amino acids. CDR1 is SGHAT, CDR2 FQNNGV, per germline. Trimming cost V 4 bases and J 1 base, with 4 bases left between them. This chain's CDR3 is CASSWVQETQYF. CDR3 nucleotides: TGTGCCAGCAGCTGGGTCCAAGAGACCCAGTACTTC.

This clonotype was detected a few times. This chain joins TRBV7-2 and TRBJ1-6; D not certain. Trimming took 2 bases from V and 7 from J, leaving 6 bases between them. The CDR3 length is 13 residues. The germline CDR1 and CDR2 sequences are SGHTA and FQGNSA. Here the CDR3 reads CASSLYGNSPLHF. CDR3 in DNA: TGTGCCAGCAGCTTATATGGAAATTCACCCCTCCACTTT.

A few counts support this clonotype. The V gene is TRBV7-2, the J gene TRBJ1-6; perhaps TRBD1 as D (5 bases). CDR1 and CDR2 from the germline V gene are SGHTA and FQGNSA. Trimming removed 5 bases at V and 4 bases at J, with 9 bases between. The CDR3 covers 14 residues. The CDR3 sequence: CASSPGRYNSPLHF. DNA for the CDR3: TGTGCCAGCAGCCCGGGACGGTATAATTCACCCCTCCACTTT. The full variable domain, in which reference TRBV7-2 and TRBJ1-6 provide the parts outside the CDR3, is GAGVSQSPSNKVTEKGKDVELRCDPISGHTALYWYRQSLGQGLEFLIYFQGNSAPDKSGLPSDRFSAERTGGSVSTLTIQRTQQEDSAVYLCASSPGRYNSPLHFGNGTRLTVT.

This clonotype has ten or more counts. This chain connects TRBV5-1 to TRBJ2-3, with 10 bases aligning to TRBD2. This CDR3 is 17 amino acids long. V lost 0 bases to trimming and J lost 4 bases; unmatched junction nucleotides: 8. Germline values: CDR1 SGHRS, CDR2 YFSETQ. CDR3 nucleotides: TGCGCCAGCAGCTTGGCCCAGCGGGGGGGCCGTGCAGATACGCAGTATTTT. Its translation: CASSLAQRGGRADTQYF.